Each of the 5 T cell receptor beta chains below was sequenced from the same sample in a study of human T cells and chemical hapten exposure. In TCRdb, the RACE reads were re-called with MiXCR into one record per CDR3 protein. Here the sample spans some 49,000 distinct CDR3 sequences, roughly 9.5% being singletons. Time point described: patch test 1, 2 weeks after DPC sensitization. Sample treatment: therapeutic diphenylcyclopropenone sensitization with weekly scalp DPC. The sequencing here drew on whole blood, taken in connection with sensitization to the hapten diphenylcyclopropenone (DPC). The receptor set was obtained from a woman between 45 and 60 years old with alopecia areata. Some clones in this sample may be carry-over from other donors' samples.

This chain connects TRBV15 to TRBJ2-4, with 8 bases matching TRBD1. With V trimmed by 5 bases and J by 3 bases, 6 bases remained unmatched. CDR3 length: 15 residues. The germline gives CDR1 LNHNV, CDR2 YYDKDF (reference sequence). CDR3: CATSPGTGGKNIQYF. Written as DNA, the CDR3 is TGTGCCACCAGCCCAGGGACAGGTGGCAAAAACATTCAGTACTTC.

This clonotype has ten or more counts. V and J are TRBV28 and TRBJ1-4; perhaps TRBD1 as D (5 bases). V gave up 5 bases and J gave up 10 bases, with 17 bases separating them. CDR3 size: 14 residues. Looked up from germline, CDR1 is MDHEN and CDR2 is SYDVKM. DNA of the CDR3: TGTGCCAGCAGTAGAACCCAGGGATTCGTAAAACTGTTTTTT. Encoded protein: CASSRTQGFVKLFF.

V and J are TRBV6-5 and TRBJ1-6; tentative D call: TRBD1 (5 bases). Germline V CDR1 and CDR2: MNHEY, SVGAGI. The V gene lost 0 bases and the J gene lost 10 bases, with 13 bases spanning the gap. This CDR3 region has 15 residues. The CDR3 reads CASSYSRQGESPLHF. The CDR3 DNA follows: TGTGCCAGCAGTTACTCTAGGCAGGGTGAATCACCCCTCCACTTT.

This clonotype was recorded at least ten times. The J gene is TRBJ2-3, the V gene TRBV20-1, with D tentatively TRBD2 (6 bases). Trimming removed 4 bases at V and 2 bases at J, with 16 bases between. In germline, CDR1 is DFQATT, CDR2 SNEGSKA (reference sequence). The CDR3 is 15 amino acids. The CDR3 DNA reads as TGCAGTGCTACCGGGACTGGCAATTCCACAGATACGCAGTATTTT. Residues: CSATGTGNSTDTQYF.

This clonotype was found many times. The V gene is TRBV10-3, the J gene TRBJ1-1; D possibly corresponds to TRBD1 (6 bases). V was shortened by 6 bases and J by 4 bases, with 12 bases between the two germline ends. In germline, CDR1 is ENHRY, CDR2 SYGVKD. This CDR3 region has 13 residues. The CDR3 DNA follows: TGTGCCATCAGCCCACAGGGCCGCACTGAAGCTTTCTTT. It translates to CAISPQGRTEAFF.